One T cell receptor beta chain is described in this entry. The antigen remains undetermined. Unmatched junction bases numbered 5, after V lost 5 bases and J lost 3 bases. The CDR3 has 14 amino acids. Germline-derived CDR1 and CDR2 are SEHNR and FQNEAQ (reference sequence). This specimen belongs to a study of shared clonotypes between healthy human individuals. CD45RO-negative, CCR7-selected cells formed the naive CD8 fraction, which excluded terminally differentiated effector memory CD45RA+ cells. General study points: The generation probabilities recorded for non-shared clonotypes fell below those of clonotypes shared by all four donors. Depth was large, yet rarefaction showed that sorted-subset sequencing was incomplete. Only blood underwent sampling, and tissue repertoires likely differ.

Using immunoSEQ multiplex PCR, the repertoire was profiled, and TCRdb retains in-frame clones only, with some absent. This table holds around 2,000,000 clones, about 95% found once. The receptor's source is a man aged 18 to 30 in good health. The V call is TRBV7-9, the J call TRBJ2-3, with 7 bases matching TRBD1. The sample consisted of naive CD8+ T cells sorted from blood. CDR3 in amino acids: CASSTTGFTDTQYF. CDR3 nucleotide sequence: TGTGCCAGCAGCACGACAGGGTTTACAGATACGCAGTATTTT.